This TCR beta chain was identified in a study of early T cells in non-severe SARS-CoV-2 infection. About the research overall: Investigators sequenced bulk RNA drawn from unsorted whole blood, and chains remained unpaired.

This clonotype was recorded at least ten times. Its antigen remains unidentified. This CDR3 has 13 residues. The V end was cut by 8 bases, the J end by 6 bases, with 15 bases between. Whole-study findings and limits: Lookups in VDJdb leaned toward anti-spike CD8 responses and missed private and CD4 specificities.

Individual cDNA molecules were tagged with unique molecular identifiers, the study reported. TCRdb fed the 5' RACE reads into MiXCR, producing one record per CDR3 protein. The sample includes about 100,000 distinct CDR3 sequences, around 13% of them seen just once. This TCR came from an adult who was a healthcare worker with PCR-confirmed SARS-CoV-2 infection or an uninfected control (not recorded which). The V gene is TRBV12-3 or TRBV12-4, the J gene TRBJ2-3; D possibly uses TRBD1 or TRBD2 (5 bases each). What was sequenced was whole blood. The chain's CDR3 is CASVRRGQDTQYF. CDR3 bases: TGTGCCAGCGTTCGCCGGGGCCAGGATACGCAGTATTTT.